The next 15 T cell receptor beta chains were all read from a single sample in a study of CD8 T cells in Susac syndrome. Random-hexamer reverse transcription was applied to roughly 0.5 to 1 ug RNA. From the immunoSEQ multiplex PCR reads, TCRdb called clonotypes with MiXCR, one entry per CDR3 protein. Seen here are roughly 100,000 distinct CDR3 sequences, about 94% observed once, and the top ten hold about 0.29%. The sample taken for sequencing was CD4+ T cells from PBMCs. The receptors derive from a human donor with Susac syndrome.

The V gene is TRBV20-1, the J gene TRBJ1-2; weak D call: TRBD1 (6 bases). Germline V gene data show CDR1 as DFQATT and CDR2 as SNEGSKA (reference sequence). The CDR3 runs 13 residues. Trimming removed 6 bases from V and 5 bases from J, with 16 bases in between. CDR3 coding DNA: TGCAGTGCCACGGGGGGCCAGGAGTATGGCTACACCTTC. Translation gives CSATGGQEYGYTF.

The V and J genes are TRBV29-1 and TRBJ1-1, with a weak D call TRBD1 (5 bases). The CDR3 length is 13 residues. V shed 4 bases and J shed 3 bases, with 12 bases lying between them. CDR1 and CDR2 (germline): SQVTM, ANQGSEA. The CDR3 region is CSVGQDRYTEAFF. The CDR3 DNA reads as TGCAGCGTTGGTCAAGACAGATACACTGAAGCTTTCTTT.

This chain joins TRBV28 and TRBJ2-2; a weak D match, TRBD2 (6 bases). Germline V gene data show CDR1 as MDHEN and CDR2 as SYDVKM. CDR3 length: 13 residues. V lost 3 bases, J lost 5 bases, and 7 bases lay in between. The CDR3 DNA sequence: TGTGCCAGCAGTTTGCGGGGAACCGGGGAGCTGTTTTTT. Protein sequence: CASSLRGTGELFF.

A remark on this clonotype: Its ends do not fully match the called genes, so a read error is possible. The V and J genes are TRBV12-3 or TRBV12-4 and TRBJ1-1, with TRBD1 identical over 7 bases. This CDR3 has 14 residues. This CDR3 reads CASRFGGQFTEAFF. The CDR3 coding sequence is TGTGCCAGCCGTTTTGGGGGACAGTTCACTGAAGCTTTCTTT.

The genes are TRBV29-1 and TRBJ1-1, with D unresolved. V lost 4 bases and J lost 4, with 7 bases in between. CDR1 SQVTM and CDR2 ANQGSEA come from the germline V gene. The CDR3 has 11 residues. CDR3 DNA sequence: TGCAGCGTTGTCTGGGGCACTGAAGCTTTCTTT. This gives the protein CSVVWGTEAFF.

CDR3 bases: TGTGCCAGCAGTGACCTCAAAGGTGCAACTAATGAAAAACTGTTTTTT. Its protein product is CASSDLKGATNEKLFF. The chain combines TRBV25-1 with TRBJ1-4; no definite D call. Germline assignment: CDR1 MGHDK and CDR2 SYGVNS. This CDR3 is built from 16 residues. Trimming shortened V by 3 bases and J by 0 bases, and 11 bases separated the two germline ends. Full variable domain (outside the CDR3, taken from reference TRBV25-1 and TRBJ1-4): EADIYQTPRYLVIGTGKKITLECSQTMGHDKMYWYQQDPGMELHLIHYSYGVNSTEKGDLSSESTVSRIRTEHFPLTLESARPSHTSQYLCASSDLKGATNEKLFFGSGTQLSVL.

V usage is TRBV6-5 and J usage is TRBJ2-3; tentatively, D is TRBD1 or TRBD2 (5 bases each). The V gene lost 6 bases and the J gene lost 2 bases, with 15 bases spanning the gap. The CDR3 is 15 residues long. The V gene's germline CDR1 is MNHEY and CDR2 SVGAGI. The CDR3 is CASSRDGGYTDTQYF. The CDR3, as DNA: TGTGCCAGCAGCCGGGACGGCGGTTACACAGATACGCAGTATTTT.

The J gene is TRBJ2-2, the V gene TRBV29-1; TRBD1 is a possible D gene (5 bases). CDR1 SQVTM and CDR2 ANQGSEA come from the germline V gene. The V and J ends lost 3 bases and 0 bases respectively, with 8 bases between them. The CDR3 loop spans 14 amino acids. The CDR3, as DNA: TGCAGCGTTGAGGGGCATTCGAACACCGGGGAGCTGTTTTTT. This translates into CSVEGHSNTGELFF.

The V call is TRBV6-6, the J call TRBJ2-7, with TRBD1 matching over 9 bases. This CDR3 comprises 14 residues. The trim removed 6 bases at V and 0 bases at J, leaving 3 bases unmatched. Germline CDR1 is MNHNY and CDR2 is SVGAGI (reference sequence). The CDR3 sequence is CASRDRGNSYEQYF. DNA of the CDR3: TGTGCCAGCAGGGACAGGGGAAACTCCTACGAGCAGTACTTC.

This chain links TRBV11-2 with TRBJ2-1, with D perhaps TRBD1 or TRBD2 (5 bases each). The CDR3 is 12 amino acids. From germline, CDR1 is SGHAT and CDR2 FQNNGV. V dropped 8 bases and J dropped 15 bases, with 20 bases sitting between them. CDR3 nucleotides: TGTGCCAGCGGCAGGGACGTTACCATCGGGTTCTTC. It encodes CASGRDVTIGFF. Based on the CDR3 plus reference TRBV11-2 and TRBJ2-1, the full variable domain is EAGVAQSPRYKIIEKRQSVAFWCNPISGHATLYWYQQILGQGPKLLIQFQNNGVVDDSQLPKDRFSAERLKGVDSTLKIQPAKLEDSAVYLCASGRDVTIGFFGPGTRLTVL.

The J gene is TRBJ2-2, the V gene TRBV6-5; 8 nucleotides align to TRBD2. Germline V gene lookup returns CDR1 MNHEY and CDR2 SVGAGI. Trimming cost V 7 bases and J 4 bases; bases outside gene matches: 8. There are 15 residues in the CDR3. Here the CDR3 reads CASTAGGAPTGELFF. DNA for the CDR3: TGTGCCAGCACGGCCGGGGGGGCCCCCACCGGGGAGCTGTTTTTT.

The rearrangement uses TRBV11-2 and TRBJ2-5; perhaps TRBD1 as D (5 bases). Germline CDR1 SGHAT, CDR2 FQNNGV. Trimming removed 5 bases at V and 5 bases at J, with 15 bases between. CDR3 length: 14 amino acids. This CDR3 is CASSPGQGMETQYF. The CDR3 nucleotides read TGTGCCAGCAGCCCCGGGCAGGGTATGGAGACCCAGTACTTC.

The V call is TRBV12-3 or TRBV12-4, the J call TRBJ1-1, with a weak D call TRBD1 (5 bases). V lost 6 bases to trimming and J lost 8 bases, with 16 bases between them. The CDR3 consists of 13 residues. The CDR3 is CASSPRGRAEAFF. DNA of the CDR3: TGTGCCAGCAGCCCCAGAGGCAGGGCGGAAGCTTTCTTT.

In DNA, the CDR3 is TGCGCCAGCAGCCAAAGAGCCTCCGGGGGTAACTATGGCTACACCTTC. As protein: CASSQRASGGNYGYTF. This chain joins TRBV4-1 and TRBJ1-2; possibly TRBD1 for D (5 bases). From germline, CDR1 is MGHRA and CDR2 YSYEKL. V was trimmed by 2 bases and J by 1 base, leaving 14 bases between them. The CDR3 totals 16 residues.

The V and J genes are TRBV30 and TRBJ1-4; tentatively, D is TRBD1 (5 bases). The germline gives CDR1 GTSNPN, CDR2 SVGIG (reference sequence). Deletions cut 3 bases from V and 7 bases from J, with 15 bases between. This CDR3 is 14 amino acids long. The CDR3 sequence is CAWRKAGLGEKLFF. CDR3 DNA: TGTGCCTGGAGGAAGGCAGGGCTTGGTGAAAAACTGTTTTTT.